The 2 T cell receptor beta chains below were found in one sample sequenced in a study of blood T cell repertoires in COVID-19. The table came from immunoSEQ multiplex PCR; TCRdb's copy has only in-frame clones and leaves some out. The sample yields 75,000 to 80,000 clones, roughly 80% seen once. Material for sequencing was peripheral blood. The receptors derive from a woman aged 60-75 years with acute or convalescent COVID-19.

This chain links TRBV7-2 with TRBJ1-1, with D tentatively TRBD1 (6 bases). The CDR3 is 13 residues long. CDR1 and CDR2 (germline): SGHTA, FQGNSA. V lost 1 base, J lost 10 bases, and 13 bases lay in between. The CDR3 DNA is TGTGCCAGCAGCTTAGAAGCAGGGGAAAGAGCTTTCTTT. Translated: CASSLEAGERAFF. Complete variable domain (other parts from reference TRBV7-2 and TRBJ1-1): GAGVSQSPSNKVTEKGKDVELRCDPISGHTALYWYRQSLGQGLEFLIYFQGNSAPDKSGLPSDRFSAERTGGSVSTLTIQRTQQEDSAVYLCASSLEAGERAFFGQGTRLTVV.

CDR3: CASSQGTQGATEAFF. DNA of the CDR3: TGCGCCAGCAGCCAAGGTACCCAGGGGGCAACAGAAGCTTTCTTT. This chain connects TRBV4-3 to TRBJ1-1; the match to TRBD1 covers 8 bases. Germline CDR1 LGHNA, CDR2 YSLEER. V lost 1 base and J lost 8; bases outside the gene matches: 9. This CDR3 contains 15 residues.